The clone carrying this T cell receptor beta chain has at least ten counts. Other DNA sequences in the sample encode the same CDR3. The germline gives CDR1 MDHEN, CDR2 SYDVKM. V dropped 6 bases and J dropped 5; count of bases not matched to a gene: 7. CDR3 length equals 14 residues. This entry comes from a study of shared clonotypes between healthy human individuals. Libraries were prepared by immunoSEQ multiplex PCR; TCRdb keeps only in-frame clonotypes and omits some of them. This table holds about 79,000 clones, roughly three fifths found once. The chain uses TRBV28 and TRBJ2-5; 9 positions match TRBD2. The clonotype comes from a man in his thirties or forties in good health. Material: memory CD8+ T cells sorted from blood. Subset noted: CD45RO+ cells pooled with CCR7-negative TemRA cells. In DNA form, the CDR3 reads TGTGCCAGCAGACCGGGACTAGCTCAGGAGACCCAGTACTTC. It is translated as CASRPGLAQETQYF.